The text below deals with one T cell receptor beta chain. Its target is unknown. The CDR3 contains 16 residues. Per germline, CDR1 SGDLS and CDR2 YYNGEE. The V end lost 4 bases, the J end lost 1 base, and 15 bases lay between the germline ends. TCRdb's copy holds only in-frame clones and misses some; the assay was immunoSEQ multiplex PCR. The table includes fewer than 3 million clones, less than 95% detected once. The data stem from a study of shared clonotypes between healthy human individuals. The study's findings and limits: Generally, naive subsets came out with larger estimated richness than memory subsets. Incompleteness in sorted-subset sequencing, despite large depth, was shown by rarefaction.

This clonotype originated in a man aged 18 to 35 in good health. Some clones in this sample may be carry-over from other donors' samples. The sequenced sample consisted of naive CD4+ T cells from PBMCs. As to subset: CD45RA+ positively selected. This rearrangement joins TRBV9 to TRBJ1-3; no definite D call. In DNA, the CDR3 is TGTGCCAGCAGCTCACGGCCAGACTCGTCTGGAAACACCATATATTTT. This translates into CASSSRPDSSGNTIYF.